These 26 T cell receptor beta chains were sequenced from one sample in a study of T cell responses to AZD1222 COVID-19 vaccine. Here immunoSEQ multiplex PCR was the method, and the copy in TCRdb shows in-frame clones only, minus some. This table has 140,000 to 150,000 clones, roughly 92% appearing once. Sequenced material: peripheral blood, taken on day 0 of AZD1222 vaccination. The receptors were gathered from an adult in good health.

DNA for the CDR3: TGTGCCAGCAGTTCCCGAGCCGCAGATACGCAGTATTTT. This codes for CASSSRAADTQYF. The chain carries TRBV28 and TRBJ2-3; D is undetermined. Per the germline V gene, CDR1 is MDHEN and CDR2 is SYDVKM. The V end lost 4 bases, the J end lost 4 bases, and 9 bases lay between the germline ends. CDR3 length: 13 amino acids.

The rearrangement joins TRBV3-1 (or the pseudogene TRBV3-2) to TRBJ1-5; 9 bases match TRBD1. The CDR3 loop spans 17 amino acids. V was clipped by 2 bases and J by 2 bases; unmatched bases: 7. Germline loops: CDR1 LGHDT, CDR2 YNNKEL (reference sequence). The CDR3 loop reads CASSQKGQGWGNQPQHF. The DNA for the CDR3 is TGTGCCAGCAGCCAAAAGGGACAGGGCTGGGGCAATCAGCCCCAGCATTTT.

The chain is built from TRBV5-1 and TRBJ2-1, with D perhaps TRBD2 (5 bases). This CDR3 has 13 amino acids. Looked up from germline, CDR1 is SGHRS and CDR2 is YFSETQ. With 7 bases removed from V and 6 bases from J, the gap between germline ends came to 14 bases. CDR3: CASSGLAGNEQFF. The CDR3 region has the DNA TGCGCCAGCTCTGGACTCGCGGGCAATGAGCAGTTCTTC.

This clone has just one count. The rearrangement joins TRBV30 to TRBJ2-2; D is unresolved. The CDR3 totals 14 residues. V was pared by 0 bases and J by 1 base, with 6 bases between. Germline V gene lookup returns CDR1 GTSNPN and CDR2 SVGIG (reference sequence). CDR3 nucleotides: TGTGCCTGGAGTGTAGTAGGGAACACCGGGGAGCTGTTTTTT. As protein: CAWSVVGNTGELFF. Drawing the rest from reference TRBV30 and TRBJ2-2, the complete variable domain is SQTIHQWPATLVQPVGSPLSLECTVEGTSNPNLYWYRQAAGRGLQLLFYSVGIGQISSEVPQNLSASRPQDRQFILSSKKLLLSDSGFYLCAWSVVGNTGELFFGEGSRLTVL.

The CDR3 region has the DNA TGTGCCAGCAGCGTGACAGCCCGCGGGGATTCACCCCTCCACTTT. Its protein product is CASSVTARGDSPLHF. The genes are TRBV9 and TRBJ1-6, with TRBD1 as a possible D gene (5 bases). Germline CDR1 reads SGDLS; CDR2 reads YYNGEE. Trimming took off 2 bases at V and 8 bases at J, with 14 bases between the two ends. This CDR3 has 15 amino acids.

The V gene is TRBV30, the J gene TRBJ1-2, with D uncertain. The CDR3 runs to 12 residues. Germline-derived CDR1 and CDR2 are GTSNPN and SVGIG (reference sequence). Trimming removed 2 bases at V and 8 bases at J, with 12 bases between. CDR3 bases: TGTGCCTGGAGTTCGGGCGCCGGGGGCTACACCTTC. Translated: CAWSSGAGGYTF.

This chain links TRBV20-1 with TRBJ2-7, with D possibly called TRBD1 or TRBD2 (5 bases each). Germline CDR1 and CDR2: DFQATT and SNEGSKA (reference sequence). This CDR3 has 12 amino acids. V was clipped by 3 bases and J by 2 bases, with 8 bases between them. The DNA of the CDR3 is TGCAGTGCTAGTGAGGGGACCTACGAGCAGTACTTC. It encodes CSASEGTYEQYF.

V and J are TRBV5-1 and TRBJ1-2; D not resolved. CDR3 length: 12 residues. The V and J ends lost 0 bases and 8 bases respectively, with 8 bases between them. Germline V gene lookup returns CDR1 SGHRS and CDR2 YFSETQ. CDR3 residues: CASSLGGSGYTF. The CDR3 DNA is TGCGCCAGCAGCTTGGGTGGGAGCGGCTACACCTTC.

V gene TRBV7-9 combines with J gene TRBJ2-1; no reliable D call. The germline gives CDR1 SEHNR, CDR2 FQNEAQ (reference sequence). The ends were cut back, 0 bases at V and 12 bases at J, with 15 bases in the middle. There are 14 residues in the CDR3. The CDR3 here is CASSLARNPPWQFF. CDR3 coding DNA: TGTGCCAGCAGCTTAGCGCGGAACCCCCCGTGGCAGTTCTTC.

This sequence joins TRBV30 and TRBJ1-6; a possible D gene is TRBD1 (5 bases). Germline CDR1 GTSNPN, CDR2 SVGIG (reference sequence). The CDR3 extends over 13 amino acids. The V and J ends lost 4 bases and 4 bases respectively, with 8 bases between them. The DNA of the CDR3 is TGTGCCTGGACCGGGGGTTATAATTCACCCCTCCACTTT. This gives the protein CAWTGGYNSPLHF. The whole variable domain, filled in from reference TRBV30 and TRBJ1-6, reads SQTIHQWPATLVQPVGSPLSLECTVEGTSNPNLYWYRQAAGRGLQLLFYSVGIGQISSEVPQNLSASRPQDRQFILSSKKLLLSDSGFYLCAWTGGYNSPLHFGNGTRLTVT.

The chain joins TRBV11-1 to TRBJ2-5, with TRBD2 as a possible D gene (5 bases). Germline V CDR1 and CDR2: SGHAT, FQDESV (reference sequence). There are 15 residues in the CDR3. The germline V and J ends were trimmed by 5 bases and 1 base, with 14 bases remaining between them. This CDR3 is CASSTNRLSQETQYF. The DNA of the CDR3 is TGTGCCAGCAGCACAAACCGACTAAGCCAAGAGACCCAGTACTTC.

This sequence joins TRBV19 and TRBJ1-2; D remains ambiguous. Germline V CDR1 and CDR2: LNHDA, SQIVND (reference sequence). CDR3 length equals 11 residues. Trimming shortened V by 5 bases and J by 5 bases, and 6 bases separated the two germline ends. CDR3 amino acids: CASSATYGYTF. The CDR3 DNA is TGTGCCAGTAGTGCGACATATGGCTACACCTTC.

The CDR3: CASSTLNWRYTF. The CDR3 DNA reads TGTGCCAGCAGCACCCTCAACTGGCGCTACACCTTC. The chain couples TRBV5-6 to TRBJ1-2; D uncertain. CDR1 and CDR2 from the germline V gene are SGHDT and YYEEEE. V lost 4 bases, J lost 9 bases, and 13 bases lay in between. The CDR3 loop spans 12 amino acids.

The chain couples TRBV10-3 to TRBJ2-7; unclear D gene. CDR1 and CDR2 (germline): ENHRY, SYGVKD. Trimming took off 0 bases at V and 3 bases at J, with 6 bases between the two ends. This CDR3 is built from 13 residues. DNA for the CDR3: TGTGCCATCAGTGAGTCGATCGGCTACGAGCAGTACTTC. As protein: CAISESIGYEQYF.

The chain carries TRBV5-1 and TRBJ2-2; D gene unclear. Germline V lookup: CDR1 SGHRS, CDR2 YFSETQ. V dropped 3 bases and J dropped 0 bases, with 9 bases sitting between them. The CDR3 contains 15 residues. This chain's CDR3 is CASSSLPPNTGELFF. In DNA, the CDR3 is TGCGCCAGCAGCTCCCTACCACCGAACACCGGGGAGCTGTTTTTT.

V and J are TRBV11-2 and TRBJ2-7, with D unresolved. The ends were cut back, 6 bases at V and 7 bases at J, with 13 bases in the middle. The germline V gene encodes CDR1 SGHAT and CDR2 FQNNGV. This CDR3 comprises 12 residues. CDR3 amino acids: CASRLGSREQYF. DNA of the CDR3: TGTGCCAGCAGGCTGGGGTCGAGGGAGCAGTACTTC.

The rearrangement uses TRBV4-3 and TRBJ1-2, with D possibly matching TRBD1 (5 bases). V was pared by 0 bases and J by 4 bases, with 12 bases between. Germline V gene sequence: CDR1 LGHNA, CDR2 YSLEER. CDR3 length: 15 residues. This CDR3 is CASSQEGPRAYGYTF. CDR3 nucleotide sequence: TGCGCCAGCAGCCAAGAGGGACCGAGGGCCTATGGCTACACCTTC.

In DNA form, the CDR3 reads TGTGCCTGGAGTCCCCAGACAACTCAGCCCCAGCATTTT. Translated: CAWSPQTTQPQHF. The rearrangement joins TRBV30 to TRBJ1-5; no clear D. Germline CDR1 reads GTSNPN; CDR2 reads SVGIG (reference sequence). V was pared by 2 bases and J by 6 bases, with 11 bases between. CDR3 length: 13 residues. The whole variable domain, filled in from reference TRBV30 and TRBJ1-5, reads SQTIHQWPATLVQPVGSPLSLECTVEGTSNPNLYWYRQAAGRGLQLLFYSVGIGQISSEVPQNLSASRPQDRQFILSSKKLLLSDSGFYLCAWSPQTTQPQHFGDGTRLSIL.

This clone was observed a single time. The rearrangement joins TRBV28 to TRBJ1-5, with D perhaps TRBD1 (5 bases). This CDR3 is built from 16 residues. V was clipped by 5 bases and J by 2 bases, with 16 bases between them. The V gene's germline CDR1 is MDHEN and CDR2 SYDVKM. The CDR3 DNA follows: TGTGCCAGCAGTCCGGAGATGGGACCTGGCAATCAGCCCCAGCATTTT. As protein: CASSPEMGPGNQPQHF. The full variable domain, in which reference TRBV28 and TRBJ1-5 provide the parts outside the CDR3, is DVKVTQSSRYLVKRTGEKVFLECVQDMDHENMFWYRQDPGLGLRLIYFSYDVKMKEKGDIPEGYSVSREKKERFSLILESASTNQTSMYLCASSPEMGPGNQPQHFGDGTRLSIL.

The chain links TRBV18 to TRBJ2-2; TRBD1 aligns across 9 bases. The germline CDR1 and CDR2 sequences are KGHSH and LQKENI. The V segment lost 4 bases and the J segment 4 bases; nucleotides outside the gene matches: 4. CDR3 length: 15 residues. The CDR3 spells CASSLLTGGTGELFF. For the CDR3, the DNA is TGTGCCAGCTCACTCCTGACAGGGGGCACCGGGGAGCTGTTTTTT. Complete variable domain (other parts from reference TRBV18 and TRBJ2-2): NAGVMQNPRHLVRRRGQEARLRCSPMKGHSHVYWYRQLPEEGLKFMVYLQKENIIDESGMPKERFSAEFPKEGPSILRIQQVVRGDSAAYFCASSLLTGGTGELFFGEGSRLTVL.

J is TRBJ2-3 and V is TRBV5-1, with no clear D. CDR1 is SGHRS and CDR2 is YFSETQ in the germline V gene. V gave up 0 bases and J gave up 4 bases, with 12 bases separating them. The CDR3 loop spans 15 amino acids. In DNA, the CDR3 is TGCGCCAGCAGCTTGGGGCAGTTCAATGCAGATACGCAGTATTTT. Translating it yields CASSLGQFNADTQYF.

The rearrangement links TRBV4-1 to TRBJ2-1; tentatively, D is TRBD1 (5 bases). V dropped 1 base and J dropped 9 bases, with 16 bases sitting between them. The CDR3 runs 15 residues. Germline values: CDR1 MGHRA, CDR2 YSYEKL. CDR3 loop: CASSQGIGAGVEQFF. The DNA of the CDR3 is TGCGCCAGCAGCCAAGGGATTGGGGCAGGCGTTGAGCAGTTCTTC.

The gene calls are TRBV25-1 and TRBJ1-5; D may be TRBD1 (6 bases). There are 16 residues in the CDR3. Germline V gene lookup returns CDR1 MGHDK and CDR2 SYGVNS. V lost 7 bases to trimming and J lost 3 bases, with 19 bases between them. The DNA of the CDR3 is TGTGCCAGCACCCTTGGGGGGGCCTTTTCCAATCAGCCCCAGCATTTT. Protein sequence: CASTLGGAFSNQPQHF.

V usage is TRBV7-8 and J usage is TRBJ2-5; 7 nucleotides match TRBD2. Germline V CDR1 and CDR2: SGHVS, FQNEAQ. This CDR3 has 12 amino acids. With 1 base clipped from V and 7 bases from J, the junction kept 0 bases outside the gene matches. CDR3 protein: CASSLERGTQYF. The CDR3 nucleotides read TGTGCCAGCAGCTTAGAGCGGGGGACCCAGTACTTC. The full variable domain, completed using reference TRBV7-8 and TRBJ2-5, is GAGVSQSPRYKVAKRGQDVALRCDPISGHVSLFWYQQALGQGPEFLTYFQNEAQLDKSGLPSDRFFAERPEGSVSTLKIQRTQQEDSAVYLCASSLERGTQYFGPGTRLLVL.

V gene TRBV3-1 (or the pseudogene TRBV3-2) combines with J gene TRBJ1-1; D gene uncertain. V gave up 7 bases and J gave up 1 base, with 4 bases separating them. Germline lookup yields CDR1 LGHDT and CDR2 YNNKEL (reference sequence). The CDR3 is 11 amino acids. The chain's CDR3 is CASTSNTEAFF. As DNA, the CDR3 is TGTGCCAGCACCTCGAACACTGAAGCTTTCTTT.

The chain uses TRBV6-2 or TRBV6-3 and TRBJ2-1; 8 bases line up with TRBD2. CDR1 is MNHEY, CDR2 SVGEGT, per germline. The CDR3 covers 15 residues. The junction had 6 bases not matched to a gene; V was cut back by 2 bases and J by 6 bases. CDR3 sequence: CASSYLAGGSNEQFF. For the CDR3, the DNA is TGTGCCAGCAGTTACCTGGCGGGAGGAAGCAATGAGCAGTTCTTC.